A single sample gave rise to the 3 T cell receptor beta chains below, sequenced in a study of shared clonotypes between healthy human individuals. CD45RO negativity and positive selection for CCR7 defined naive CD8 cells, a population that excluded terminally differentiated effector memory CD45RA+ cells. Sequencing used immunoSEQ multiplex PCR; TCRdb keeps in-frame clones, though not all of them. There are about 2.1 million clones in the sample; 93% occur only once, and 1.7% lies in the top ten. Sequencing was carried out using naive CD8+ T cells from PBMCs. These receptor sequences come from a man aged 18 to 30 in good health. Some clones in this sample may be carry-over from other donors' samples.

The chain couples TRBV4-1 to TRBJ1-2, with D possibly being TRBD1 (6 bases). Deletions cut 8 bases from V and 6 bases from J, with 13 bases between. The CDR3 extends over 12 amino acids. Germline-derived CDR1 and CDR2 are MGHRA and YSYEKL. Written as DNA, the CDR3 is TGCGCCAGCTCTCGGGGGGCGGATGGCTACACCTTC. Translation: CASSRGADGYTF.

In this sample, this clone turned up once. The J gene is TRBJ1-1, the V gene TRBV9; no clear D gene. V was cut by 4 bases and J by 4 bases, with 11 bases left in between. The CDR3 is made up of 13 amino acids. CDR1 is SGDLS and CDR2 is YYNGEE in the germline V gene. Here the CDR3 reads CASSSGDGTEAFF. CDR3 nucleotides: TGTGCCAGCAGCAGCGGCGACGGCACTGAAGCTTTCTTT. Full variable domain (missing parts from reference TRBV9 and TRBJ1-1): DSGVTQTPKHLITATGQRVTLRCSPRSGDLSVYWYQQSLDQGLQFLIQYYNGEERAKGNILERFSAQQFPDLHSELNLSSLELGDSALYFCASSSGDGTEAFFGQGTRLTVV.

The chain joins TRBV19 to TRBJ2-5, with no clear D. In germline, CDR1 is LNHDA, CDR2 SQIVND (reference sequence). Trimming took off 5 bases at V and 1 base at J, with 11 bases between the two ends. This CDR3 contains 14 residues. In DNA, the CDR3 is TGTGCCAGTAGTCCCCGACACAGCCAAGAGACCCAGTACTTC. Translation gives CASSPRHSQETQYF.